This T cell receptor (beta chain) is drawn from a study of a mutant IDH1 vaccine in newly diagnosed glioma. Looking at the study overall: Pretreatment consisted of radiotherapy, temozolomide, or both, with most receiving both.

Time point noted: week 5, during vaccination. Vaccination used 300 ug of mutant IDH1 20-mer peptide per dose, with topical imiquimod. The data were produced by immunoSEQ multiplex PCR, yet TCRdb's version contains in-frame clones alone and is incomplete. The sample holds over 50,000 clones, about nine tenths seen once. Deletions cut 4 bases from V and 2 bases from J, with 13 bases between. The germline gives CDR1 MNHNS, CDR2 SASEGT. CDR3 size: 15 residues. This clone was recorded only once. As yet, its antigen is unknown. Source: PBMCs, taken from a glioma patient whose treatment included an IDH1 peptide vaccine. The origin of this receptor is a woman aged 40 to 50 with glioma. This rearrangement joins TRBV6-1 to TRBJ2-3; no clear D. CDR3 loop: CASSVGLGTTDTQYF. CDR3 nucleotides: TGTGCCAGCAGTGTAGGTCTGGGTACCACAGATACGCAGTATTTT.